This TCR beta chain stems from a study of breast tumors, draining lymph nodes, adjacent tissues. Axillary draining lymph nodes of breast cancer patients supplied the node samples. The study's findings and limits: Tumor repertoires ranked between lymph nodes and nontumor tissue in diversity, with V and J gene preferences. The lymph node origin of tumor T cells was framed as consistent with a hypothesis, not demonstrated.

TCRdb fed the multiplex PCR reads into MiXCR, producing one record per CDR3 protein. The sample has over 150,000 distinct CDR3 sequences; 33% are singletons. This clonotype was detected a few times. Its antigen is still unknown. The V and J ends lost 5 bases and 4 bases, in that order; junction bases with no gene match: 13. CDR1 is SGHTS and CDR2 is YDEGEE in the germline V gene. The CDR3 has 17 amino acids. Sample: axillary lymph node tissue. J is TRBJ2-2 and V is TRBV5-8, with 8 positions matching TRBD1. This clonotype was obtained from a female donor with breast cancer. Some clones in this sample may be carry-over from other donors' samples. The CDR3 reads CASSRTGPSSGTGELFF. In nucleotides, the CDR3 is TGTGCCAGCAGTAGGACAGGGCCGTCGTCGGGCACCGGGGAGCTGTTTTTT.